The 10 T cell receptor delta chains given below trace back to one sample, sequenced in a study of gamma-delta T cells after stem cell transplantation. TCRdb called clones anew from the RT-PCR reads with CATT. The profile covers under 1,200 delta-chain clones, with roughly 1.2% appearing a single time and roughly 29% taken by the ten largest. Source material: gamma-delta T cells. Receptors were obtained from a human donor. It is not recorded whose cells these are; they may come from a transplant donor.

Concerning this clone itself: This probably arose from a read error, given a far larger clone one base away. This sample includes further DNA sequences coding for the same CDR3. The CDR3 sequence: CACDGLLKYTDKLIF. CDR3 coding DNA: TGTGCCTGTGACGGACTACTGAAGTACACCGATAAACTCATCTTT. The V gene is TRDV2, the J gene TRDJ1; D unclear. Germline V gene sequence: CDR1 GEAIGNYY, CDR2 EKD. The CDR3 is made up of 15 amino acids. V was cut by 3 bases and J by 0 bases, with 13 bases left in between.

This clone is large. Distinct nucleotide sequences in the sample also encode this CDR3. This sequence joins TRDV2 and TRDJ1; 10 nucleotides align to TRDD3. The CDR3 length is 16 residues. The trim removed 1 base at V and 3 bases at J, leaving 7 bases unmatched. Germline V gives CDR1 GEAIGNYY, CDR2 EKD. The CDR3 sequence is CACDTVGDTYPDKLIF. The CDR3 coding sequence is TGTGCCTGTGACACTGTGGGGGATACTTACCCCGATAAACTCATCTTT.

Regarding this clone: A far more abundant clone sits one base away, making this likely a read error. The same CDR3 also results from other DNA sequences found in this sample. This chain links TRDV2 with TRDJ1, with 8 bases lining up with TRDD3. The CDR3 covers 18 residues. Germline CDR1 reads GEAIGNYY; CDR2 reads EKD. V lost 3 bases to trimming and J lost 0 bases; unmatched junction nucleotides: 14. The CDR3 DNA sequence: TGTGCCTGTGACGCCGTGAGTACTGGGGGTGGCTACACCGATAAACTCATCTTT. Its protein is CACDAVSTGGGYTDKLIF.

This clone is labeled medium-sized (0.01 to 0.1%). Just one base apart from a much larger clone, this may be a read error. This chain uses TRDV2 with TRDJ1, with 9 bases that match TRDD3. V was clipped by 3 bases and J by 3 bases; unmatched bases: 13. Germline CDR1 reads GEAIGNYY; CDR2 reads EKD. The CDR3 length is 17 residues. The CDR3: CACDALTGGTYADKLIF. DNA of the CDR3: TGTGCCTGTGACGCTCTTACTGGGGGAACGTACGCCGATAAACTCATCTTT.

In DNA, the CDR3 is TGTGCCTGTGACACATTGGGGGAAGAGAGCGATAAACTCATCTTT. Protein: CACDTLGEESDKLIF. The genes are TRDV2 and TRDJ1; 7 bases are shared with TRDD3. J gave up 4 bases and V 1 base, and 8 bases lay outside the gene matches. Per germline, CDR1 GEAIGNYY and CDR2 EKD. This CDR3 spans 15 amino acids.

This clone showed up just a few times. The TCRdb record carries a much larger clone's protein, which differs from this DNA's translation at residue 6; a read error is the likely cause, and the protein listed here is the DNA translation. The genes are TRDV2 and TRDJ1, with D perhaps matching TRDD3 (5 bases). The CDR3 is 17 residues long. Germline assignment: CDR1 GEAIGNYY and CDR2 EKD. With 1 base removed from V and 2 bases from J, the gap between germline ends came to 19 bases. The CDR3 coding sequence is TGTGCCTGTGACACGCGGGCCCCCGACGGGGGGACCGATAAACTCATCTTT. It yields the protein CACDTRAPDGGTDKLIF.

This clone was counted a few times. TCRdb attributes to this sequence the protein of a much larger clone, which differs from the DNA translation at residue 17; a read error is likely, and the protein displayed is translated from the DNA. This chain connects TRDV2 to TRDJ3; 7 bases are shared with TRDD3. This CDR3 contains 26 residues. V shed 0 bases, J shed 1 base, and the junction held 29 bases outside the gene matches. Germline lookup yields CDR1 GEAIGNYY and CDR2 EKD. The CDR3 DNA is TGTGCCTGTGACACCGTAAAGCCCCCGGGGCTGGGGGCCACCCTTCTCGGTTCCTGGGACACCCGACAGATGTTTTTC. It yields the protein CACDTVKPPGLGATLLGSWDTRQMFF.

This clone was seen a few times. This sequence is one base from a far larger clone and is likely a read error. Other nucleotide sequences in the sample specify the same CDR3. The rearrangement uses TRDV2 and TRDJ1; D not resolved. The CDR3 has 16 residues. The germline V gene has CDR1 GEAIGNYY and CDR2 EKD. V was pared by 1 base and J by 3 bases, with 17 bases between. In DNA form, the CDR3 reads TGTGCCTGTGACACTTTAAGTAAAGGTGGCGCCGATAAACTCATCTTT. Translated, it gives CACDTLSKGGADKLIF.

As concerns this clone: This DNA translates differently at residue 3 from the TCRdb protein, which is that of a much larger clone; a read error is likely, and the protein shown is the DNA's own translation. The chain links TRDV2 to TRDJ1; possible D gene TRDD3, 6 bases. Germline V lookup: CDR1 GEAIGNYY, CDR2 EKD. There are 18 residues in the CDR3. The CDR3 loop is CAYDTVVPTSGDTDKLIF. The CDR3 DNA reads TGTGCCTATGACACCGTTGTCCCTACCTCTGGGGATACCGATAAACTCATCTTT.

This clone has a handful of counts. A far more abundant clone sits one base away, making this likely a read error. The sample has other DNA sequences that encode this CDR3 too. The chain uses TRDV2 and TRDJ1, with unresolved D. Trimming took off 0 bases at V and 10 bases at J, with 23 bases between the two ends. Germline CDR1 is GEAIGNYY and CDR2 is EKD. The CDR3 totals 16 residues. The CDR3 region has the DNA TGTGCCTGTGACACCGCGGAGCCCTCGTTCCCTCGTGGACTCATCTTT. Protein: CACDTAEPSFPRGLIF.